Sequencing of this T cell receptor beta chain was carried out in a study of shared clonotypes between healthy human individuals. The CDR3 has 14 residues. The germline V gene encodes CDR1 SGHNT and CDR2 YYREEE (reference sequence). V was cut by 4 bases and J by 4 bases, with 14 bases left in between. The protocol was immunoSEQ multiplex PCR, while the TCRdb copy is restricted to in-frame clones and leaves out a portion. The sample records about 2.4 million clones, roughly 93% being singletons. The chain employs TRBV5-4 and TRBJ1-2, with D tentatively TRBD1 (6 bases). The sample consisted of naive CD4+ T cells from PBMCs. As for subset: CD45RA+ positively selected. The TCR comes from a man between 18 and 29 years old in good health. Some clones in this sample may be carry-over from other donors' samples. The CDR3 nucleotides read TGTGCCAGCAGCCGCCAACAGGGTGGCTATGGCTACACCTTC. This translates into CASSRQQGGYGYTF.